This record looks at one T cell receptor (beta chain) sequence and its context. Its antigen is not known. The sample originates from a study of shared clonotypes between healthy human individuals. On the study more broadly: The donors, a couple of women and three men, were aged 18 to 49. Study conclusions and caveats: Clonotype sharing across a few donors was observed for around 4.8% of naive CD4 clonotypes.

Terminally differentiated effector memory CD45RA+ cells were left out of the naive CD8 fraction, which was CD45RO-negative and positively selected for CCR7. Profiled with immunoSEQ multiplex PCR; TCRdb holds only in-frame clones, not every one. This sample has approximately 2,000,000 clones, with roughly 93% found just once. Germline V gene data show CDR1 as MNHEY and CDR2 as SVGAGI. This CDR3 has 15 amino acids. V dropped 2 bases and J dropped 10; count of bases not matched to a gene: 8. The J gene is TRBJ2-1, the V gene TRBV6-5; 10 bases align to TRBD1. Source material: naive CD8+ T cells from PBMCs. The clonotype originates from a man aged 18 to 30 in good health. Some clones in this sample may be carry-over from other donors' samples. This chain's CDR3 is CASSYGTGATVEQFF. DNA of the CDR3: TGTGCCAGCAGTTACGGGACAGGGGCCACCGTGGAGCAGTTCTTC.